A selection of T cell receptor beta chains follows, all from one sample in a study of beta chain features in type 1 diabetes. The repertoire was sequenced with immunoSEQ multiplex PCR; TCRdb's copy has only in-frame clones and lacks some. The sample includes about 220,000 clones, roughly a tenth of them seen just once. Sample: central memory CD4+ T cells from blood. The receptors come from a man younger than 35 in good health. CDR3s include the opening cysteine and the closing phenylalanine or tryptophan. Fields, in order: V gene, J gene, clone size, D gene, CDR3 protein, CDR3 DNA. A D gene is named only where the DNA matches it firmly. Size is stated for part of the rows, as once, few or many counts, or as a class when the clone is expanded.

v_call: TRBV7-2; j_call: TRBJ2-7; clone_size: many; d_call: -; cdr3_aa: CASSLLVTYEQYF; cdr3_nt: TGTGCCAGCAGCCTCCTGGTAACCTACGAGCAGTACTTC
v_call: TRBV2; j_call: TRBJ2-7; clone_size: few; d_call: -; cdr3_aa: CASRRLPTYEQYF; cdr3_nt: TGTGCCAGCAGGCGACTCCCGACCTACGAGCAGTACTTC
v_call: TRBV5-4; j_call: TRBJ2-2; clone_size: -; d_call: TRBD2; cdr3_aa: CASSLVAREGFTGELFF; cdr3_nt: TGTGCCAGCAGCTTGGTGGCGCGGGAGGGCTTCACCGGGGAGCTGTTTTTT
v_call: TRBV19; j_call: TRBJ2-1; clone_size: few; d_call: TRBD2; cdr3_aa: CASSIGSGGSYNEQFF; cdr3_nt: TGTGCCAGTAGTATAGGGAGCGGGGGATCCTACAATGAGCAGTTCTTC
v_call: TRBV30; j_call: TRBJ2-7; clone_size: few; d_call: -; cdr3_aa: CAWSVGFSYEQYF; cdr3_nt: TGTGCCTGGAGCGTAGGATTCTCCTACGAGCAGTACTTC
v_call: TRBV15; j_call: TRBJ1-2; clone_size: -; d_call: -; cdr3_aa: CATSLPGNYGYTF; cdr3_nt: TGTGCCACCAGCTTACCAGGGAACTATGGCTACACCTTC
v_call: TRBV23-1; j_call: TRBJ2-1; clone_size: many; d_call: TRBD2; cdr3_aa: CASSLHKSGINEQFF; cdr3_nt: TGCGCCAGCAGTCTACATAAAAGCGGGATTAATGAGCAGTTCTTC
v_call: TRBV14; j_call: TRBJ2-7; clone_size: few; d_call: TRBD1; cdr3_aa: CASSQTGGIYEQYF; cdr3_nt: TGTGCCAGCAGCCAAACAGGGGGCATCTACGAGCAGTACTTC
v_call: TRBV7-6; j_call: TRBJ2-3; clone_size: few; d_call: -; cdr3_aa: CASSSPSTDTQYF; cdr3_nt: TGTGCCAGCAGCTCCCCGAGCACAGATACGCAGTATTTT
v_call: TRBV19; j_call: TRBJ1-4; clone_size: few; d_call: -; cdr3_aa: CASSSPRTDATNEKLFF; cdr3_nt: TGTGCCAGTAGTAGCCCGAGGACGGATGCAACTAATGAAAAACTGTTTTTT
v_call: TRBV4-3; j_call: TRBJ2-5; clone_size: -; d_call: TRBD2; cdr3_aa: CASSQELMAGGRLETQYF; cdr3_nt: TGCGCCAGCAGCCAAGAATTGATGGCGGGAGGGCGGTTAGAGACCCAGTACTTC
v_call: TRBV29-1; j_call: TRBJ1-2; clone_size: many; d_call: -; cdr3_aa: CSVDQSGFNRNGYTF; cdr3_nt: TGCAGCGTTGATCAGTCGGGGTTCAATCGCAATGGCTACACCTTC
v_call: TRBV28; j_call: TRBJ1-2; clone_size: many; d_call: -; cdr3_aa: CATFGVTDGYTF; cdr3_nt: TGTGCCACCTTCGGTGTGACAGATGGCTACACCTTC
v_call: TRBV11-2; j_call: TRBJ1-5; clone_size: -; d_call: TRBD1; cdr3_aa: CASSVDRGNQPQHF; cdr3_nt: TGTGCCAGCAGCGTGGACAGGGGCAATCAGCCCCAGCATTTT
v_call: TRBV9; j_call: TRBJ2-5; clone_size: -; d_call: -; cdr3_aa: CASSVLGETQYF; cdr3_nt: TGTGCCAGCAGCGTATTAGGGGAGACCCAGTACTTC
v_call: TRBV5-4; j_call: TRBJ2-3; clone_size: -; d_call: -; cdr3_aa: CASSLREKGATDTQYF; cdr3_nt: TGTGCCAGCAGCTTAAGGGAAAAAGGGGCCACAGATACGCAGTATTTT
v_call: TRBV7-7; j_call: TRBJ2-1; clone_size: few; d_call: -; cdr3_aa: CASSKGPDNEQFF; cdr3_nt: TGTGCTAGCAGCAAGGGACCGGACAATGAGCAGTTCTTC
v_call: TRBV7-2; j_call: TRBJ1-2; clone_size: few; d_call: -; cdr3_aa: CASSFKGTYGYTF; cdr3_nt: TGTGCCAGCAGCTTCAAGGGGACCTATGGCTACACCTTC
v_call: TRBV19; j_call: TRBJ2-2; clone_size: -; d_call: TRBD2; cdr3_aa: CASSRTSGRTGELFF; cdr3_nt: TGTGCCAGTAGTAGGACTAGCGGGAGAACCGGGGAGCTGTTTTTT
v_call: TRBV10-3; j_call: TRBJ2-7; clone_size: -; d_call: TRBD1; cdr3_aa: CATGTEVDEQYF; cdr3_nt: TGTGCCACCGGGACAGAAGTCGACGAGCAGTACTTC
v_call: TRBV27; j_call: TRBJ1-6; clone_size: few; d_call: -; cdr3_aa: CASREGSSYNSPLHF; cdr3_nt: TGTGCCAGCAGGGAAGGAAGCTCCTATAATTCACCCCTCCACTTT
v_call: TRBV9; j_call: TRBJ2-3; clone_size: few; d_call: TRBD2; cdr3_aa: CASRPGLAGAFTDTQYF; cdr3_nt: TGTGCCAGCAGACCGGGACTAGCGGGAGCCTTCACAGATACGCAGTATTTT
v_call: TRBV19; j_call: TRBJ1-5; clone_size: few; d_call: -; cdr3_aa: CASSTWTANQPQHF; cdr3_nt: TGTGCCAGTAGTACCTGGACAGCCAATCAGCCCCAGCATTTT
v_call: TRBV14; j_call: TRBJ2-7; clone_size: few; d_call: TRBD2; cdr3_aa: CASSRRAGAVSSYEQYF; cdr3_nt: TGTGCCAGCAGCCGCAGGGCGGGAGCGGTAAGCTCCTACGAGCAGTACTTC
v_call: TRBV11-3; j_call: TRBJ2-1; clone_size: few; d_call: -; cdr3_aa: CASSLDYSGGAPYNEQFF; cdr3_nt: TGTGCCAGCAGCTTAGATTACAGCGGAGGGGCTCCCTACAATGAGCAGTTCTTC
v_call: TRBV5-1; j_call: TRBJ2-5; clone_size: -; d_call: -; cdr3_aa: CASSLGFQETQYF; cdr3_nt: TGCGCCAGCAGCTTGGGGTTCCAAGAGACCCAGTACTTC
v_call: TRBV29-1; j_call: TRBJ2-1; clone_size: few; d_call: TRBD1; cdr3_aa: CSVDRGQRSYNEQFF; cdr3_nt: TGCAGCGTTGACAGGGGGCAAAGGTCCTACAATGAGCAGTTCTTC
v_call: TRBV6-5; j_call: TRBJ2-4; clone_size: few; d_call: -; cdr3_aa: CASSYRTHAGDIQYF; cdr3_nt: TGTGCCAGCAGTTACCGGACACACGCCGGAGACATTCAGTACTTC
v_call: TRBV10-3; j_call: TRBJ2-5; clone_size: -; d_call: -; cdr3_aa: CAISERGGIETQYF; cdr3_nt: TGTGCCATCAGTGAGAGGGGCGGGATAGAGACCCAGTACTTC
v_call: TRBV2; j_call: TRBJ1-2; clone_size: few; d_call: TRBD1; cdr3_aa: CASSWDRGQGYTF; cdr3_nt: TGTGCCAGCAGTTGGGACAGGGGACAGGGCTACACCTTC
v_call: TRBV29-1; j_call: TRBJ1-1; clone_size: many; d_call: -; cdr3_aa: CSVRQDTEAFF; cdr3_nt: TGCAGCGTTAGACAGGACACTGAAGCTTTCTTT
v_call: TRBV7-2; j_call: TRBJ2-3; clone_size: -; d_call: -; cdr3_aa: CASSLEGTTDTQYF; cdr3_nt: TGTGCCAGCAGCTTAGAGGGGACCACAGATACGCAGTATTTT
v_call: TRBV4-3; j_call: TRBJ2-3; clone_size: few; d_call: TRBD2; cdr3_aa: CASSQRAGGPYTQYF; cdr3_nt: TGCGCCAGCAGCCAAAGAGCGGGAGGGCCCTATACGCAGTATTTT
v_call: TRBV6-1; j_call: TRBJ2-7; clone_size: -; d_call: TRBD2; cdr3_aa: CASSVGLAGDYEQYF; cdr3_nt: TGTGCCAGCAGCGTTGGACTAGCGGGAGACTACGAGCAGTACTTC
v_call: TRBV2; j_call: TRBJ1-2; clone_size: -; d_call: -; cdr3_aa: CASSELRGTF; cdr3_nt: TGTGCCAGCAGTGAGTTGAGGGGCACCTTC
v_call: TRBV20-1; j_call: TRBJ2-3; clone_size: -; d_call: -; cdr3_aa: CSATTQYF; cdr3_nt: TGCAGTGCTACTACGCAGTATTTT
v_call: TRBV13; j_call: TRBJ1-1; clone_size: -; d_call: -; cdr3_aa: CASSLKAVLNTEAFF; cdr3_nt: TGTGCCAGCAGCCTTAAGGCGGTTTTGAACACTGAAGCTTTCTTT
v_call: TRBV28; j_call: TRBJ2-1; clone_size: many; d_call: -; cdr3_aa: CASGLSNEQFF; cdr3_nt: TGTGCCAGCGGGCTCAGCAATGAGCAGTTCTTC
v_call: TRBV30; j_call: TRBJ2-3; clone_size: -; d_call: -; cdr3_aa: CAWTTGRDTQYF; cdr3_nt: TGTGCCTGGACCACAGGTAGAGATACGCAGTATTTT
v_call: TRBV18; j_call: TRBJ2-2; clone_size: many; d_call: -; cdr3_aa: CASSPAGRGTGELFF; cdr3_nt: TGTGCCAGCTCACCGGCGGGACGGGGCACCGGGGAGCTGTTTTTT
v_call: TRBV5-6; j_call: TRBJ2-1; clone_size: -; d_call: -; cdr3_aa: CASSLRGGAYNEQFF; cdr3_nt: TGTGCCAGCAGCTTGAGAGGAGGAGCGTACAATGAGCAGTTCTTC
v_call: TRBV6-6; j_call: TRBJ2-7; clone_size: -; d_call: TRBD1; cdr3_aa: CASSIGQASSYEQYF; cdr3_nt: TGTGCCAGCAGTATCGGACAGGCGAGCTCCTACGAGCAGTACTTC
v_call: TRBV29-1; j_call: TRBJ1-1; clone_size: few; d_call: -; cdr3_aa: CSGVGGWNAGRAFF; cdr3_nt: TGCAGCGGTGTGGGGGGCTGGAATGCCGGTAGGGCTTTCTTT
v_call: TRBV7-3; j_call: TRBJ2-2; clone_size: few; d_call: TRBD2; cdr3_aa: CASSRTSGGELFF; cdr3_nt: TGTGCCAGCAGCAGGACTAGCGGCGGGGAGCTGTTTTTT
v_call: TRBV29-1; j_call: TRBJ2-7; clone_size: few; d_call: TRBD1; cdr3_aa: CSIARNRDSYEQYF; cdr3_nt: TGCAGCATAGCAAGGAACCGGGACAGCTACGAGCAGTACTTC
v_call: TRBV9; j_call: TRBJ2-1; clone_size: few; d_call: -; cdr3_aa: CASSQDSMPYNEQFF; cdr3_nt: TGTGCCAGCAGCCAGGACTCGATGCCCTACAATGAGCAGTTCTTC
v_call: TRBV4-3; j_call: TRBJ1-2; clone_size: many; d_call: TRBD1; cdr3_aa: CASSFRDSNGYTF; cdr3_nt: TGCGCCAGCAGCTTCCGGGACAGTAATGGCTACACCTTC
v_call: TRBV7-3; j_call: TRBJ2-5; clone_size: few; d_call: -; cdr3_aa: CASSPRRTSQETQYF; cdr3_nt: TGTGCCAGCAGCCCCCGCAGGACAAGCCAAGAGACCCAGTACTTC
v_call: TRBV11-2; j_call: TRBJ2-1; clone_size: few; d_call: -; cdr3_aa: CASSFGGAYNEQFF; cdr3_nt: TGTGCCAGCAGCTTCGGCGGGGCCTACAATGAGCAGTTCTTC
v_call: TRBV6-5; j_call: TRBJ1-1; clone_size: few; d_call: TRBD1; cdr3_aa: CASSPRTGGWTEAFF; cdr3_nt: TGTGCCAGCAGCCCCCGGACAGGGGGCTGGACTGAAGCTTTCTTT
v_call: TRBV7-2; j_call: TRBJ2-7; clone_size: -; d_call: TRBD1; cdr3_aa: CASSLVGQVYEQYF; cdr3_nt: TGTGCCAGCAGCTTAGTAGGACAGGTTTACGAGCAGTACTTC
v_call: TRBV10-3; j_call: TRBJ1-5; clone_size: few; d_call: -; cdr3_aa: CAISESGDSNQPQHF; cdr3_nt: TGTGCCATCAGTGAGTCTGGAGATAGCAATCAGCCCCAGCATTTT
v_call: TRBV5-1; j_call: TRBJ2-7; clone_size: -; d_call: -; cdr3_aa: CASSLNRPYSYEQYF; cdr3_nt: TGCGCCAGCAGCTTGAACAGGCCATACTCCTACGAGCAGTACTTC